This entry lists 8 T cell receptor beta chains sequenced from one sample in a study of TIL therapy for anti-PD-1-resistant metastatic lung cancer listed by TCRdb under 2021. TCR beta CDR3 regions were amplified from genomic DNA by bias-controlled multiplex PCR with the immunoSEQ v3 hsTCRB kit. TCRdb holds this immuneACCESS table with in-frame rearrangements only. Some clones are missing; in checked studies, unresolved V genes explain under half, and the rest has no known cause. This sample has approximately 60,000 clones in its table, and more than 60% of those were observed once. The biggest ten clones account for 1.5% to 2% of the sample. According to the study, the label for this sample's time point signals: pre-treatment sample, taken before nivolumab and TIL therapy. Sample: blood, taken at baseline. Receptors originate from a person between 25 and 79 years old with non-small cell lung cancer.

This sequence joins TRBV10-3 and TRBJ2-3; 11 bases agree with TRBD2. Germline V gene sequence: CDR1 ENHRY, CDR2 SYGVKD. Germline trimming cut 2 bases from V and 5 bases from J; bases unmatched to any gene: 3. This CDR3 has 15 residues. CDR3 nucleotides: TGTGCCATCAGTGAGCCTGGACTAGCGGGAGATACGCAGTATTTT. This gives the protein CAISEPGLAGDTQYF.

The chain has TRBV28 and TRBJ2-7; 13 bases map to TRBD2. The length of the CDR3 is 15 residues. Unmatched junction bases numbered 5, after V lost 5 bases and J lost 4 bases. The germline V gene encodes CDR1 MDHEN and CDR2 SYDVKM. This CDR3 reads CASSMTSGGPYEQYF. In DNA, the CDR3 is TGTGCCAGCAGTATGACTAGCGGGGGGCCGTACGAGCAGTACTTC. The variable domain in full, with the rest retrieved from reference TRBV28 and TRBJ2-7, is DVKVTQSSRYLVKRTGEKVFLECVQDMDHENMFWYRQDPGLGLRLIYFSYDVKMKEKGDIPEGYSVSREKKERFSLILESASTNQTSMYLCASSMTSGGPYEQYFGPGTRLTVT.

CDR3 bases: TGTGCCAGCAGCCCCGATATCTCTTCCGAAGCTTTCTTT. Its translation is CASSPDISSEAFF. The V and J genes are TRBV6-5 and TRBJ1-1; D uncertain. This CDR3 region has 13 residues. The ends were cut back, 6 bases at V and 8 bases at J, with 16 bases in the middle. Germline lookup yields CDR1 MNHEY and CDR2 SVGAGI.

The chain uses TRBV19 and TRBJ1-1, with a tentative D call TRBD1 (5 bases). Germline V CDR1 and CDR2: LNHDA, SQIVND (reference sequence). The CDR3 spans 15 residues. Trimming cost V 5 bases and J 0 bases, with 13 bases left between them. The DNA of the CDR3 is TGTGCCAGTAGTGGGACCGATTCCTTGAACACTGAAGCTTTCTTT. Translating it yields CASSGTDSLNTEAFF.

The chain uses TRBV28 and TRBJ2-2; D gene unclear. The CDR3 runs 14 residues. Germline CDR1 is MDHEN and CDR2 is SYDVKM. V was trimmed by 4 bases and J by 0 bases, leaving 6 bases between them. DNA for the CDR3: TGTGCCAGCAGTTATTCGTCGAACACCGGGGAGCTGTTTTTT. Translating gives CASSYSSNTGELFF.

The chain carries TRBV28 and TRBJ2-6; D uncertain. There are 13 residues in the CDR3. Between the trimmed V and J ends, which lost 10 bases and 0 bases, there was a span of 7 bases. Germline CDR1 and CDR2: MDHEN and SYDVKM. The DNA of the CDR3 is TGTGCCACCCGACTCTCTGGGGCCAACGTCCTGACTTTC. Protein: CATRLSGANVLTF.

This chain uses TRBV7-2 with TRBJ1-5; 7 nucleotides line up with TRBD1. The trim removed 1 base at V and 4 bases at J, leaving 7 bases unmatched. Germline V gene data show CDR1 as SGHTA and CDR2 as FQGNSA. This CDR3 contains 16 residues. The DNA for the CDR3 is TGTGCCAGCAGCTTAGTAGCCAGGGGGTTGAATCAGCCCCAGCATTTT. As protein: CASSLVARGLNQPQHF.

The V and J genes are TRBV7-2 and TRBJ2-5, with TRBD1 identical over 7 bases. After removal of 3 bases from V and 5 bases from J, the junction contained 9 bases not matched to a gene. There are 15 residues in the CDR3. Germline assignment: CDR1 SGHTA and CDR2 FQGNSA. CDR3 nucleotides: TGTGCCAGCAGCTTTCAGACAGGGCAAATGGAGACCCAGTACTTC. Amino acid sequence: CASSFQTGQMETQYF.